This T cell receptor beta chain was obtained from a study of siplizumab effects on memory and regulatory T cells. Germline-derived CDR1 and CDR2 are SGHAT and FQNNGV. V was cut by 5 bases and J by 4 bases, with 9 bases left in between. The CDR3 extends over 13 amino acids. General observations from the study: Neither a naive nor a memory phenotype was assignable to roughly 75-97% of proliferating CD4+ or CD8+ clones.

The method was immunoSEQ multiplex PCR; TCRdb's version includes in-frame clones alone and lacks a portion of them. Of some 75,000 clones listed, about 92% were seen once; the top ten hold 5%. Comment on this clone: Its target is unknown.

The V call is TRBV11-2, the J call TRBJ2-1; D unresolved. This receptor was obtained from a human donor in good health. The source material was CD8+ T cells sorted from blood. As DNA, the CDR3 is TGTGCCAGCAGCCTAGTATTGTACAATGAGCAGTTCTTC. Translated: CASSLVLYNEQFF.